Following are 18 T cell receptor beta chains from one sample sequenced in a study of blood T cell repertoires in COVID-19 (dated by TCRdb to between 2020 and 2021). The library was obtained by the immunoSEQ multiplex PCR assay. Drawn from immuneACCESS, this table holds only the in-frame rearrangements with V and J called that TCRdb kept. Clones are partly lost; checked studies trace under half to an unresolved V gene and leave the rest unexplained. This sample is represented by hundreds of thousands of clones; approximately 84% of them were singletons. The top ten clonotypes cover more than 5.5% of the sample. The sequenced sample consisted of peripheral blood. These receptors all come from a man at least 80 years old with acute or convalescent COVID-19.

The chain joins TRBV6-1 to TRBJ2-2, with 8 bases fitting TRBD2. The CDR3 sequence is 16 residues long. CDR1 and CDR2 (germline): MNHNS, SASEGT. The V and J ends lost 0 bases and 6 bases, in that order; junction bases with no gene match: 6. In DNA form, the CDR3 reads TGTGCCAGCAGTGAAGCGTCCATAGCGGGACCCGGGGAGCTGTTTTTT. Its translation is CASSEASIAGPGELFF.

This chain joins TRBV11-2 and TRBJ2-1; D is uncertain. V was trimmed by 0 bases and J by 10 bases, leaving 16 bases between them. In germline, CDR1 is SGHAT, CDR2 FQNNGV. CDR3 size: 15 residues. The CDR3 nucleotides read TGTGCCAGCAGCTTAGAAGCGATCGTGGCCTGGGAGCAGTTCTTC. Its protein is CASSLEAIVAWEQFF.

The chain uses TRBV7-2 and TRBJ1-2; TRBD1 aligns across 8 bases. This CDR3 is 16 amino acids long. The V gene end was trimmed by 0 bases and the J gene end by 7 bases; junction bases not matched to a gene: 10. The germline gives CDR1 SGHTA, CDR2 FQGNSA. This chain's CDR3 is CASSLAQIQGAGGYTF. The CDR3 region has the DNA TGTGCCAGCAGCTTAGCCCAAATTCAGGGGGCAGGTGGCTACACCTTC.

The J gene is TRBJ2-5, the V gene TRBV7-9, with TRBD1 identical over 10 bases. CDR1 and CDR2 from the germline V gene are SEHNR and FQNEAQ (reference sequence). This CDR3 contains 17 residues. V was pared by 0 bases and J by 0 bases, with 4 bases of the junction left unmatched. CDR3 in DNA: TGTGCCAGCAGCTTAGCGACAGGGGGCTGGTACCAAGAGACCCAGTACTTC. It is translated as CASSLATGGWYQETQYF.

This sequence joins TRBV5-1 and TRBJ2-2; D possibly corresponds to TRBD2 (5 bases). Trimming pared 5 bases from V and 5 bases from J, leaving 13 bases between. Germline CDR1 is SGHRS and CDR2 is YFSETQ. There are 14 residues in the CDR3. Here the CDR3 reads CASRRWERTGELFF. The DNA of the CDR3 is TGCGCCAGCAGACGGTGGGAGAGGACCGGGGAGCTGTTTTTT.

The CDR3 region has the DNA TGTGCCAGCAGCCCCCGACAGGCGTCCCTACTTAGCTCCTATAATTCACCCCTCCACTTT. Translating gives CASSPRQASLLSSYNSPLHF. The V call is TRBV5-8, the J call TRBJ1-6; D is possibly TRBD1 (6 bases). The CDR3 is 20 amino acids. Trimming took off 4 bases at V and 0 bases at J, with 23 bases between the two ends. In germline, CDR1 is SGHTS, CDR2 YDEGEE.

This chain connects TRBV14 to TRBJ2-2; D is perhaps TRBD1 (6 bases). V lost 4 bases and J lost 4, with 13 bases in between. The CDR3 loop spans 15 amino acids. Germline V gene lookup returns CDR1 SGHDN and CDR2 FVKESK. The CDR3 spells CASSPWDTATGELFF. The CDR3 DNA is TGTGCCAGCAGCCCTTGGGACACGGCCACCGGGGAGCTGTTTTTT.

This chain joins TRBV18 and TRBJ2-7, with 15 bases fitting TRBD2. With 2 bases clipped from V and 4 bases from J, the junction kept 9 bases outside the gene matches. The germline V gene has CDR1 KGHSH and CDR2 LQKENI. CDR3 length equals 18 residues. The CDR3 DNA is TGTGCCAGCTCACCATATCGGACTAGCGGGAGGGCCATTTACGAGCAGTACTTC. Translated: CASSPYRTSGRAIYEQYF. Drawing the rest from reference TRBV18 and TRBJ2-7, the complete variable domain is NAGVMQNPRHLVRRRGQEARLRCSPMKGHSHVYWYRQLPEEGLKFMVYLQKENIIDESGMPKERFSAEFPKEGPSILRIQQVVRGDSAAYFCASSPYRTSGRAIYEQYFGPGTRLTVT.

J is TRBJ2-3 and V is TRBV3-1 (or the pseudogene TRBV3-2); the match to TRBD2 covers 9 bases. CDR3 size: 16 residues. Trimming at V came to 3 bases and at J to 6 bases, leaving 10 bases not matched to a gene. CDR1 is LGHDT, CDR2 YNNKEL, per germline (reference sequence). CDR3 region: CASSQTAGGGKDTQYF. In nucleotides, the CDR3 is TGTGCCAGCAGCCAGACGGCGGGAGGGGGCAAGGATACGCAGTATTTT.

The J gene is TRBJ1-4, the V gene TRBV19; maybe TRBD1 (6 bases). Germline V gives CDR1 LNHDA, CDR2 SQIVND (reference sequence). V was clipped by 10 bases and J by 2 bases, with 11 bases between them. This CDR3 contains 13 residues. The CDR3 nucleotides are TGTGCCACCCAGGGGTGGACTAATGAAAAACTGTTTTTT. It codes for CATQGWTNEKLFF.

The chain combines TRBV5-6 with TRBJ2-6; TRBD1 agrees at 9 bases. The length of the CDR3 is 16 residues. Germline V lookup: CDR1 SGHDT, CDR2 YYEEEE. V shed 7 bases and J 5 bases; nucleotides not matched to a gene: 10. DNA for the CDR3: TGTGCCAGCCAGTCCCGGGACAGGGTCTGGGCCAACGTCCTGACTTTC. Amino acids: CASQSRDRVWANVLTF.

The CDR3 nucleotides are TGTGCCAGCAGCTCCCGGGACAGCGTCCCGGCTGCTTTCTTT. It yields the protein CASSSRDSVPAAFF. The rearrangement links TRBV5-6 to TRBJ1-1; 7 bases are a match to TRBD1. The ends lost 3 bases at V and 11 bases at J; junction bases unmatched: 13. This CDR3 region has 14 residues. Per germline, CDR1 SGHDT and CDR2 YYEEEE. Looking up the rest from reference TRBV5-6 and TRBJ1-1 gives the full variable domain: DAGVTQSPTHLIKTRGQQVTLRCSPKSGHDTVSWYQQALGQGPQFIFQYYEEEERQRGNFPDRFSGHQFPNYSSELNVNALLLGDSALYLCASSSRDSVPAAFFGQGTRLTVV.

The chain combines TRBV5-1 with TRBJ1-1, with TRBD1 matching over 8 bases. The germline V gene has CDR1 SGHRS and CDR2 YFSETQ. V shed 0 bases and J 6 bases; nucleotides not matched to a gene: 7. This CDR3 spans 15 amino acids. CDR3 nucleotides: TGCGCCAGCAGCTTGGTGTCCAGGGGGCTTTCTGAAGCTTTCTTT. Protein: CASSLVSRGLSEAFF.

The gene calls are TRBV5-1 and TRBJ2-5; 10 bases line up with TRBD2. V shed 0 bases and J 1 base; nucleotides not matched to a gene: 3. The germline CDR1 and CDR2 sequences are SGHRS and YFSETQ. The CDR3 is 16 amino acids. DNA of the CDR3: TGCGCCAGCAGCTTGGGATTAGCGGGAGGCCAAGAGACCCAGTACTTC. Translated, it gives CASSLGLAGGQETQYF.

The rearrangement links TRBV30 to TRBJ1-5; TRBD1 is a possible D gene (5 bases). Germline loops: CDR1 GTSNPN, CDR2 SVGIG (reference sequence). There are 12 residues in the CDR3. Between the trimmed V and J ends, which lost 3 bases and 5 bases, there was a span of 8 bases. CDR3 sequence (DNA): TGTGCCTGGAGAGGAGGGGATCAGCCCCAGCATTTT. Protein: CAWRGGDQPQHF.

This sequence joins TRBV2 and TRBJ2-6; a weak D match, TRBD2 (7 bases). This CDR3 is built from 17 residues. Germline loops: CDR1 SNHLY, CDR2 FYNNEI. Trimming left V 7 bases short and J 1 base short, with 17 bases between. The CDR3 reads CASMAGGLRSGANVLTF. CDR3 DNA sequence: TGTGCCAGCATGGCCGGGGGGCTGAGGTCTGGGGCCAACGTCCTGACTTTC.

The chain employs TRBV5-4 and TRBJ2-7, with TRBD1 as a possible D gene (5 bases). V gave up 0 bases and J gave up 1 base, with 5 bases separating them. CDR1 is SGHNT and CDR2 is YYREEE in the germline V gene (reference sequence). The CDR3 totals 13 residues. The CDR3 nucleotides read TGTGCCAGCAGCTTGGACAGGTCCTACGAGCAGTACGTC. Protein sequence: CASSLDRSYEQYV.

This rearrangement joins TRBV19 to TRBJ1-1, with 7 bases that match TRBD1. The CDR3 consists of 15 residues. From germline, CDR1 is LNHDA and CDR2 SQIVND (reference sequence). With V trimmed by 4 bases and J by 1 base, 6 bases remained unmatched. The CDR3 region has the DNA TGTGCCAGTAGTACTCACAGGGGTGGGAACACTGAAGCTTTCTTT. As protein: CASSTHRGGNTEAFF. The full variable domain, in which reference TRBV19 and TRBJ1-1 provide the parts outside the CDR3, is DGGITQSPKYLFRKEGQNVTLSCEQNLNHDAMYWYRQDPGQGLRLIYYSQIVNDFQKGDIAEGYSVSREKKESFPLTVTSAQKNPTAFYLCASSTHRGGNTEAFFGQGTRLTVV.